A selection of T cell receptor beta chains follows, all from one sample in a study of T cell responses to AZD1222 COVID-19 vaccine. Assay used: immunoSEQ multiplex PCR; TCRdb lists only in-frame clones, some missing. The sample shows 130,000 to 150,000 clones, around nine tenths of them seen only once. The specimen comprised peripheral blood, sampled on day 0 of AZD1222 vaccination. These TCRs come from an adult in good health. Each CDR3 is given with its conserved first and last residue. Each record gives: V gene, clone size, J gene, D gene, CDR3 protein, CDR3 DNA. The D gene is left open where the match is weak. Only some rows state a clone size, as once, few, many or a class for expanded clones.

TRBV5-5	.	TRBJ2-7	TRBD1	CASSQGQGSYEQYF	TGTGCCAGCAGCCAAGGACAGGGGTCCTACGAGCAGTACTTC
TRBV2	.	TRBJ2-4	.	CARAYKGIQYF	TGTGCCAGGGCCTATAAGGGGATTCAGTACTTC
TRBV28	once	TRBJ2-1	TRBD2	CASSRTSGAYNEQFF	TGTGCCAGCAGTCGGACTAGCGGGGCCTACAATGAGCAGTTCTTC
TRBV24-1	once	TRBJ1-2	.	CATSRADTFYGYTF	TGTGCCACCAGCAGGGCGGATACCTTCTATGGCTACACCTTC
TRBV7-9	.	TRBJ1-3	.	CASSLEGIPGNTIYF	TGTGCCAGCAGCTTAGAGGGTATCCCTGGAAACACCATATATTTT
TRBV3-1/TRBV3-2	few	TRBJ1-2	TRBD1	CASSQGTGGGYTF	TGTGCCAGCAGCCAGGGGACAGGTGGTGGCTACACCTTC
TRBV29-1	.	TRBJ2-7	.	CSVRQGTHEQYF	TGCAGCGTGCGCCAGGGGACCCACGAGCAGTACTTC
TRBV3-1/TRBV3-2	.	TRBJ2-1	.	CASSQLSLGNEQFF	TGTGCCAGCAGCCAGTTGTCTCTAGGAAATGAGCAGTTCTTC
TRBV12-3/TRBV12-4	.	TRBJ1-1	.	CASSRGPEAFF	TGTGCCAGCAGCCGAGGACCCGAAGCTTTCTTT
TRBV21-1	.	TRBJ1-2	.	CASKGTARRSYGYTF	TGTGCCAGCAAGGGAACTGCCCGCCGCAGTTATGGCTACACCTTC
TRBV27	few	TRBJ2-2	.	CASSLSLGLDANTGELFF	TGTGCCAGCAGTTTATCCCTGGGGCTAGACGCGAACACCGGGGAGCTGTTTTTT
TRBV7-2	.	TRBJ1-6	TRBD1	CASSLALHRDRVAPLHF	TGTGCCAGCAGCTTAGCCTTACACCGGGACAGGGTGGCACCCCTCCACTTT
TRBV12-5	once	TRBJ1-5	.	CASVEGSSGSQPQHF	TGTGCTAGTGTCGAGGGGTCTAGTGGGAGTCAGCCCCAGCATTTT
TRBV19	.	TRBJ2-7	.	CASSRTGPGEQYF	TGTGCCAGTAGTCGGACGGGGCCCGGGGAGCAGTACTTC
TRBV4-3	.	TRBJ2-7	.	CASSLIITDAVSHEQYF	TGCGCCAGCAGCCTAATAATTACGGACGCGGTCTCCCACGAGCAGTACTTC
TRBV6-2/TRBV6-3	.	TRBJ1-6	TRBD1	CASSSGGLLMPLHF	TGTGCCAGCAGTTCAGGGGGCCTCCTTATGCCCCTCCACTTT
TRBV7-2	.	TRBJ2-7	TRBD2	CASSLGLAGLDEQYF	TGTGCCAGCAGCTTAGGGCTAGCGGGGCTGGACGAGCAGTACTTC
TRBV5-1	.	TRBJ1-2	.	CASSLAGTGGGYTF	TGCGCCAGCAGCTTGGCCGGCACCGGAGGAGGCTACACCTTC
TRBV5-1	.	TRBJ1-3	TRBD1	CASSLTGGQSGNTIYF	TGCGCCAGCAGCTTGACAGGGGGGCAATCTGGAAACACCATATATTTT
TRBV5-1	.	TRBJ1-5	.	CASSLRGNSNQPQHF	TGCGCCAGCAGCCTACGGGGGAATAGCAATCAGCCCCAGCATTTT
TRBV27	.	TRBJ2-5	.	CASSLQLTETQYF	TGTGCCAGCAGTTTACAATTGACAGAGACCCAGTACTTC
TRBV7-2	.	TRBJ2-1	.	CASSSRSGNEQFF	TGTGCCAGCAGCTCCCGATCGGGGAATGAGCAGTTCTTC
TRBV5-1	.	TRBJ2-7	.	CASSPQQESYEQYF	TGCGCCAGCAGCCCACAACAGGAATCCTACGAGCAGTACTTC
TRBV25-1	.	TRBJ2-1	TRBD1	CASGRTGTGEQFF	TGTGCCAGCGGACGGACAGGGACCGGTGAGCAGTTCTTC
TRBV19	once	TRBJ2-7	.	CATLVRDEQYF	TGTGCCACCCTCGTGAGGGACGAGCAGTACTTC
TRBV10-3	.	TRBJ1-2	.	CAISGHNGYTF	TGTGCCATCAGTGGACATAATGGCTACACCTTC
TRBV7-2	.	TRBJ1-3	TRBD1	CASSLAHTWTGTNTIYF	TGTGCCAGCAGCTTAGCGCACACATGGACAGGGACAAACACCATATATTTT
TRBV16	.	TRBJ1-5	.	CASSLLDSLSNQPQHF	TGTGCCAGCAGCCTATTGGACAGCCTTAGCAATCAGCCCCAGCATTTT
TRBV5-5	.	TRBJ2-3	.	CASSLRSSPADTQYF	TGTGCCAGCAGCTTGAGAAGCTCCCCGGCAGATACGCAGTATTTT
TRBV6-6	.	TRBJ1-5	.	CASSSEGFSNQPQHF	TGTGCCAGCAGTTCGGAGGGGTTTTCCAATCAGCCCCAGCATTTT
TRBV24-1	few	TRBJ2-7	.	CATSDFNEQYF	TGTGCCACCAGTGATTTTAACGAGCAGTACTTC
TRBV5-4	.	TRBJ2-3	.	CASSRTSTDTQYF	TGTGCCAGCAGTCGAACTAGCACAGATACGCAGTATTTT
TRBV6-1	.	TRBJ1-3	.	CASSVGIMASGNTIYF	TGTGCCAGCAGTGTAGGAATTATGGCCTCTGGAAACACCATATATTTT
TRBV6-1	.	TRBJ2-7	.	CASSEVYGEIYEQYF	TGTGCCAGCAGTGAAGTTTATGGGGAAATCTACGAGCAGTACTTC
TRBV6-5	.	TRBJ2-2	TRBD1	CASSWTGGVTGELFF	TGTGCCAGCAGTTGGACAGGGGGGGTCACCGGGGAGCTGTTTTTT
TRBV27	.	TRBJ2-2	TRBD2	CASSLPGLTWELFF	TGTGCCAGCAGCCTCCCGGGACTAACCTGGGAGCTGTTTTTT
TRBV3-1/TRBV3-2	.	TRBJ1-3	TRBD1	CASSHLQGFSGNTIYF	TGTGCCAGCAGCCATTTACAGGGGTTCTCTGGAAACACCATATATTTT
TRBV6-5	many	TRBJ2-7	.	CASKGDGASDEQYF	TGTGCCAGTAAGGGGGACGGGGCCTCGGACGAGCAGTACTTC
TRBV24-1	.	TRBJ1-1	TRBD1	CATTSRRQGAGTEAFF	TGTGCCACCACCTCAAGGAGACAGGGGGCGGGGACTGAAGCTTTCTTT
TRBV7-8	.	TRBJ1-4	.	CASSLEGQSNEKLFF	TGTGCCAGCAGCTTAGAGGGGCAGAGTAATGAAAAACTGTTTTTT
TRBV19	.	TRBJ1-6	.	CASSIEDNSPLHF	TGTGCCAGTAGTATTGAGGATAATTCACCCCTCCACTTT
TRBV2	.	TRBJ1-5	TRBD1	CASRTGSDQPQHF	TGTGCCAGCAGGACAGGGTCTGACCAGCCCCAGCATTTT